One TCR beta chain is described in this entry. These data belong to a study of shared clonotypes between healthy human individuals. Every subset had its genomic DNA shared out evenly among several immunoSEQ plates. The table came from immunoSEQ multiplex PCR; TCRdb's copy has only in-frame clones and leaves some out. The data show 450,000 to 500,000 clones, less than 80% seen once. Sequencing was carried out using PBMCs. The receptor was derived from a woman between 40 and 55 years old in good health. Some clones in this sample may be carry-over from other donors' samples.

The CDR3 here is CASSTFGTGELFF. Here the CDR3 DNA reads TGTGCCAGCAGTACTTTCGGAACCGGGGAGCTGTTTTTT. This chain links TRBV6-1 with TRBJ2-2, with D unresolved. V gave up 5 bases and J gave up 5 bases, with 9 bases separating them. Germline assignment: CDR1 MNHNS and CDR2 SASEGT. The CDR3 contains 13 residues.